These 17 T cell receptor beta chains came from one sample sequenced in a study of T-cell memory formation after mild COVID-19. TCRdb fed the 5' RACE reads into MiXCR, producing one record per CDR3 protein. This sample has approximately 430,000 distinct CDR3 sequences, with about a quarter found just once. Sequencing used PBMCs or a T cell subset sorted from them (not recorded which). The receptors shown here come from an adult woman who had mild COVID-19 (a few samples of this study predate the infection). Cell type and time point are not known.

The V and J genes are TRBV7-6 and TRBJ2-7; D is possibly TRBD1 (6 bases). Trimming removed 5 bases from V and 2 bases from J, with 13 bases in between. From germline, CDR1 is SGHVS and CDR2 FNYEAQ. This CDR3 is 14 amino acids long. DNA for the CDR3: TGTGCCAGCAGCGAACACGAGGGGGCCTACGAGCAGTACTTC. Translated: CASSEHEGAYEQYF.

This chain links TRBV12-3 or TRBV12-4 with TRBJ2-7; TRBD2 aligns across 9 bases. V shed 4 bases and J 1 base; nucleotides not matched to a gene: 5. This CDR3 contains 15 residues. In nucleotides, the CDR3 is TGTGCCAGCAGTTCTGGACTAGCGAGGTCCTACGAGCAGTACTTC. Its protein is CASSSGLARSYEQYF.

The V call is TRBV18, the J call TRBJ2-7, with 11 nucleotides matching TRBD2. Germline CDR1 is KGHSH and CDR2 is LQKENI. J gave up 7 bases and V 3 bases, and 5 bases lay outside the gene matches. This CDR3 is 14 amino acids long. The CDR3 here is CASSPGLAVQEQYF. In DNA form, the CDR3 reads TGTGCCAGCTCACCGGGACTAGCGGTTCAAGAGCAGTACTTC.

V usage is TRBV12-5 and J usage is TRBJ2-1; D ambiguous. The CDR3 length is 14 residues. Germline CDR1 reads LGHNT; CDR2 reads FRNRAP. V lost 1 base to trimming and J lost 9 bases, with 13 bases between them. CDR3 protein: CASGLGAPTGEQFF. CDR3 nucleotides: TGTGCTAGTGGTTTGGGTGCACCGACCGGTGAGCAGTTCTTC.

The chain has TRBV7-9 and TRBJ2-7; 9 nucleotides line up with TRBD1. The CDR3 length is 14 residues. Germline V gives CDR1 SEHNR, CDR2 FQNEAQ (reference sequence). V lost 3 bases, J lost 4 bases, and 4 bases stayed unmatched. CDR3: CASSLGQGQYEQYF. CDR3 DNA: TGTGCCAGCAGCTTGGGACAGGGCCAATACGAGCAGTACTTC.

The chain carries TRBV7-6 and TRBJ2-1; 9 bases agree with TRBD1. The V gene's germline CDR1 is SGHVS and CDR2 FNYEAQ. The CDR3 consists of 15 residues. After removal of 5 bases from V and 0 bases from J, the junction contained 2 bases not matched to a gene. This CDR3 is CASSKGQGSYNEQFF. CDR3 coding DNA: TGTGCCAGCAGCAAGGGACAGGGCTCCTACAATGAGCAGTTCTTC.

This clonotype appeared many times. This chain connects TRBV30 to TRBJ1-2; D might be TRBD1 (5 bases). The CDR3 is 13 residues long. Trimming took 3 bases from V and 4 from J, leaving 12 bases between them. The germline V gene has CDR1 GTSNPN and CDR2 SVGIG (reference sequence). The DNA of the CDR3 is TGTGCCTGGAGCCGGGACGGATTCTATGGCTACACCTTC. Its protein is CAWSRDGFYGYTF.

V usage is TRBV20-1 and J usage is TRBJ2-7; TRBD2 aligns across 12 bases. The germline CDR1 and CDR2 sequences are DFQATT and SNEGSKA (reference sequence). This CDR3 spans 15 amino acids. Losses at the gene ends were 1 base for V and 0 bases for J; bases not matched to a gene: 1. The CDR3 sequence: CSARGLAGDSYEQYF. The DNA of the CDR3 is TGCAGTGCTAGAGGACTAGCGGGGGACTCCTACGAGCAGTACTTC.

This chain connects TRBV7-8 to TRBJ1-4, with D tentatively TRBD1 (5 bases). V lost 6 bases to trimming and J lost 8 bases, with 13 bases between them. The CDR3 contains 13 residues. Germline loops: CDR1 SGHVS, CDR2 FQNEAQ. The CDR3 loop reads CASRRGTAEKLFF. The CDR3 DNA follows: TGTGCCAGCAGAAGAGGGACCGCCGAAAAACTGTTTTTT.

This rearrangement joins TRBV2 to TRBJ2-3; D gene ambiguous. The V and J ends lost 4 bases and 2 bases respectively, with 10 bases between them. CDR3 size: 14 residues. CDR1 SNHLY and CDR2 FYNNEI come from the germline V gene. This CDR3 reads CASSARDTTDTQYF. For the CDR3, the DNA is TGTGCCAGCAGTGCCCGAGACACCACAGATACGCAGTATTTT.

In its sample, this clonotype was seen a few times. This rearrangement joins TRBV4-2 to TRBJ1-1; TRBD1 aligns across 7 bases. V was pared by 5 bases and J by 3 bases, with 6 bases of the junction left unmatched. CDR3 size: 14 residues. The germline V gene encodes CDR1 LGHNA and CDR2 YNFKEQ. In DNA, the CDR3 is TGTGCCAGCAGCGACAGGGTTGGGGACACTGAAGCTTTCTTT. Translated, it gives CASSDRVGDTEAFF.

DNA for the CDR3: TGTGCCAGCAGCTTAGGGTCAGGGATGTCGCAGTCCCAGCATTTT. Protein sequence: CASSLGSGMSQSQHF. The chain combines TRBV7-8 with TRBJ1-5; a weak D match, TRBD1 (5 bases). V was cut by 1 base and J by 11 bases, with 18 bases left in between. The CDR3 is made up of 15 amino acids. The germline V gene encodes CDR1 SGHVS and CDR2 FQNEAQ.

This clonotype was seen more than once but under ten times. This rearrangement joins TRBV10-3 to TRBJ1-1; D is unclear. The CDR3 has 14 amino acids. The V end was cut by 2 bases, the J end by 5 bases, with 12 bases between. Germline assignment: CDR1 ENHRY and CDR2 SYGVKD. The CDR3 bases are TGTGCCATCAGTGAGGCCTCTTTAGGGACTGAAGCTTTCTTT. This translates into CAISEASLGTEAFF.

This clonotype was found a few times. The chain recombines TRBV2 with TRBJ1-5; 10 bases fit TRBD1. J was trimmed by 5 bases and V by 7 bases; bases with no gene match: 8. CDR1 SNHLY and CDR2 FYNNEI come from the germline V gene. This CDR3 is 15 amino acids long. CDR3 loop: CASTQSTGGYQPQHF. CDR3 bases: TGTGCCAGCACACAATCGACAGGGGGCTATCAGCCCCAGCATTTT. The complete variable domain, with remaining parts taken from reference TRBV2 and TRBJ1-5, reads EPEVTQTPSHQVTQMGQEVILRCVPISNHLYFYWYRQILGQKVEFLVSFYNNEISEKSEIFDDQFSVERPDGSNFTLKIRSTKLEDSAMYFCASTQSTGGYQPQHFGDGTRLSIL.

The genes are TRBV6-5 and TRBJ2-5, with 10 bases fitting TRBD2. Per the germline V gene, CDR1 is MNHEY and CDR2 is SVGAGI. This CDR3 has 15 residues. V gave up 6 bases and J gave up 1 base; unmatched junction bases: 5. CDR3 in amino acids: CASRPTSGSQETQYF. CDR3 nucleotides: TGTGCCAGCAGGCCGACTAGCGGGTCCCAAGAGACCCAGTACTTC.

This clonotype was detected a few times. CDR3 bases: TGTGCCACCAGTGACCAACCCGGGGGGGCAAGATCCTACGAGCAGTACTTC. It encodes CATSDQPGGARSYEQYF. The chain uses TRBV24-1 and TRBJ2-7; 8 positions agree with TRBD2. The junction had 11 bases not matched to a gene; V was cut back by 4 bases and J by 1 base. The CDR3 covers 17 residues. CDR1 and CDR2 (germline): KGHDR, SFDVKD.

The CDR3 region is CASSGQEVLYGYTF. CDR3 in DNA: TGTGCCAGTTCCGGACAGGAGGTTCTCTATGGCTACACCTTC. The chain joins TRBV25-1 to TRBJ1-2, with 7 nucleotides matching TRBD1. The V and J ends lost 9 bases and 4 bases, in that order; junction bases with no gene match: 11. The CDR3 is made up of 14 amino acids. Per the germline V gene, CDR1 is MGHDK and CDR2 is SYGVNS.